Each of the 26 T cell receptor beta chains below was sequenced from the same sample in a study of blood T cell repertoires in COVID-19. Libraries were prepared by immunoSEQ multiplex PCR; TCRdb keeps only in-frame clonotypes and omits some of them. The repertoire holds 100,000 to 150,000 clones, with approximately 83% as singletons. Input material: peripheral blood. The receptors come from a man in his sixties with acute or convalescent COVID-19.

The genes are TRBV27 and TRBJ1-2, with a weak D call TRBD1 (5 bases). V lost 4 bases, J lost 5 bases, and 17 bases lay in between. The CDR3 is 15 amino acids. Germline CDR1 and CDR2: MNHEY and SMNVEV (reference sequence). The CDR3 coding sequence is TGTGCCAGCAGTTCCCACCGAGGAGGGGATTATGGCTACACCTTC. The encoded protein is CASSSHRGGDYGYTF.

The chain combines TRBV14 with TRBJ1-3, with 8 nucleotides matching TRBD1. The trim removed 1 base at V and 2 bases at J, leaving 10 bases unmatched. The germline gives CDR1 SGHDN, CDR2 FVKESK. CDR3 length equals 18 residues. CDR3 residues: CASSQGRSQGAAGNTIYF. The CDR3 DNA sequence: TGTGCCAGCAGCCAAGGACGGAGTCAGGGGGCTGCTGGAAACACCATATATTTT.

The CDR3 DNA is TGTGCCAGCAGCCCCGGACTAGACAGCACAGATACGCAGTATTTT. Encoded protein: CASSPGLDSTDTQYF. The chain links TRBV27 to TRBJ2-3; 7 bases fit TRBD2. The germline gives CDR1 MNHEY, CDR2 SMNVEV (reference sequence). CDR3 length: 15 amino acids. V was pared by 6 bases and J by 0 bases, with 6 bases of the junction left unmatched.

This clone was observed a single time. The chain combines TRBV18 with TRBJ2-5; no clear D. In germline, CDR1 is KGHSH, CDR2 LQKENI. CDR3 length equals 10 residues. The V and J ends lost 6 bases and 4 bases respectively, with 3 bases between them. CDR3 residues: CASSRETQYF. The DNA of the CDR3 is TGTGCCAGCTCCCGAGAGACCCAGTACTTC.

The rearrangement links TRBV5-6 to TRBJ2-3; TRBD2 agrees at 8 bases. The V gene's germline CDR1 is SGHDT and CDR2 YYEEEE. The ends lost 1 base at V and 3 bases at J; junction bases unmatched: 4. The CDR3 runs to 15 residues. CDR3 nucleotide sequence: TGTGCCAGCAGCTTGCCAGCGGGAGAAACAGATACGCAGTATTTT. Protein product: CASSLPAGETDTQYF.

V gene TRBV7-8 combines with J gene TRBJ1-1; D is perhaps TRBD1 (5 bases). Trimming left V 1 base short and J 5 bases short, with 11 bases between. From germline, CDR1 is SGHVS and CDR2 FQNEAQ. There are 14 residues in the CDR3. The CDR3 loop reads CASSLVQGGTEAFF. The DNA for the CDR3 is TGTGCCAGCAGCTTAGTCCAGGGAGGTACTGAAGCTTTCTTT.

This chain uses TRBV19 with TRBJ1-2; 8 nucleotides match TRBD1. Germline values: CDR1 LNHDA, CDR2 SQIVND (reference sequence). V lost 0 bases to trimming and J lost 2 bases; unmatched junction nucleotides: 5. There are 16 residues in the CDR3. CDR3 amino acids: CASSIDFAGGNYGYTF. In nucleotides, the CDR3 is TGTGCCAGTAGTATAGATTTCGCAGGGGGCAACTATGGCTACACCTTC. Full variable domain (outside the CDR3, taken from reference TRBV19 and TRBJ1-2): DGGITQSPKYLFRKEGQNVTLSCEQNLNHDAMYWYRQDPGQGLRLIYYSQIVNDFQKGDIAEGYSVSREKKESFPLTVTSAQKNPTAFYLCASSIDFAGGNYGYTFGSGTRLTVV.

The chain uses TRBV6-5 and TRBJ2-3; 8 bases are shared with TRBD2. V lost 10 bases, J lost 1 base, and 7 bases stayed unmatched. Per the germline V gene, CDR1 is MNHEY and CDR2 is SVGAGI. There are 14 residues in the CDR3. The CDR3 here is CATGLTSGTDTQYF. CDR3 sequence (DNA): TGTGCCACCGGATTGACTAGCGGCACAGATACGCAGTATTTT.

V and J are TRBV5-1 and TRBJ1-6; no clear D. Germline V gives CDR1 SGHRS, CDR2 YFSETQ. V lost 4 bases and J 6 bases, leaving 11 bases between the germline ends. The CDR3 extends over 14 amino acids. The CDR3 nucleotides read TGCGCCAGCAGCCGGGATCAATCTAATTCACCCCTCCACTTT. This translates into CASSRDQSNSPLHF.

In its sample, this clone was seen once. This chain links TRBV9 with TRBJ2-5, with 7 bases lining up with TRBD2. The CDR3 runs to 14 residues. The germline V gene encodes CDR1 SGDLS and CDR2 YYNGEE. V shed 4 bases, J shed 2 bases, and the junction held 5 bases outside the gene matches. The CDR3 region is CASSTGTKQETQYF. In DNA, the CDR3 is TGTGCCAGCAGCACCGGGACTAAACAAGAGACCCAGTACTTC.

In its sample, this clone was seen a few times. This sequence joins TRBV5-4 and TRBJ2-7; 14 nucleotides match TRBD2. Germline V gene data show CDR1 as SGHNT and CDR2 as YYREEE (reference sequence). This CDR3 is 18 amino acids long. Germline trimming cut 5 bases from V and 6 bases from J; bases unmatched to any gene: 16. CDR3 DNA sequence: TGTGCCAGCAGTCCCGGGACTAGCGGGAGCTTTGGGGCGGGCGAGCAGTACTTC. It is translated as CASSPGTSGSFGAGEQYF.

Concerning this clone: Other DNA sequences from this sample encode an identical CDR3 as well. This sequence joins TRBV29-1 and TRBJ2-7; D is uncertain. This CDR3 is 12 amino acids long. Germline-derived CDR1 and CDR2 are SQVTM and ANQGSEA. Trimming pared 7 bases from V and 1 base from J, leaving 11 bases between. DNA of the CDR3: TGCAGCGCCTCGGGTGGATCCTACGAGCAGTACTTC. It yields the protein CSASGGSYEQYF.

The J gene is TRBJ1-2, the V gene TRBV5-1; D may be TRBD1 (5 bases). The CDR3 runs 13 residues. With 4 bases removed from V and 2 bases from J, the gap between germline ends came to 9 bases. Germline CDR1 is SGHRS and CDR2 is YFSETQ. The CDR3 coding sequence is TGCGCCAGCAGCACGACAGAGAACTATGGCTACACCTTC. It translates to CASSTTENYGYTF.

This clone was counted once. CDR3 in DNA: TGTGCCAGCAGGACCAGGGGGAACACCATATATTTT. Translation: CASRTRGNTIYF. The chain has TRBV2 and TRBJ1-3; 7 bases are a match to TRBD1. The CDR3 is 12 residues long. With V trimmed by 6 bases and J by 7 bases, 3 bases remained unmatched. CDR1 and CDR2 (germline): SNHLY, FYNNEI.

This clone is a singleton in its sample. The chain joins TRBV27 to TRBJ1-2; 8 bases fit TRBD1. The J segment lost 1 base and the V segment lost 5 bases, leaving 9 bases of the junction unmatched. Germline V gives CDR1 MNHEY, CDR2 SMNVEV (reference sequence). CDR3 length equals 16 residues. DNA for the CDR3: TGTGCCAGCAGTGTGGACAGGGCCACGATTAACTATGGCTACACCTTC. Its protein product is CASSVDRATINYGYTF.

This clone came up once. V gene TRBV6-6 combines with J gene TRBJ1-2; D possibly corresponds to TRBD1 (6 bases). Germline assignment: CDR1 MNHNY and CDR2 SVGAGI (reference sequence). The CDR3 loop spans 13 amino acids. V lost 6 bases and J lost 5, with 13 bases in between. The CDR3 protein is CASRTGWDYGYTF. The CDR3 nucleotides read TGTGCCAGCAGAACAGGGTGGGATTATGGCTACACCTTC.

This clone appeared a few times. The chain is built from TRBV28 and TRBJ1-3; TRBD1 is a possible D gene (5 bases). V lost 8 bases and J 0 bases, leaving 11 bases between the germline ends. The CDR3 runs 14 residues. Germline loops: CDR1 MDHEN, CDR2 SYDVKM. The CDR3 is CASASGSSGNTIYF. CDR3 nucleotides: TGTGCCAGCGCATCAGGGTCCTCTGGAAACACCATATATTTT. The whole variable domain, remainder taken from reference TRBV28 and TRBJ1-3, is DVKVTQSSRYLVKRTGEKVFLECVQDMDHENMFWYRQDPGLGLRLIYFSYDVKMKEKGDIPEGYSVSREKKERFSLILESASTNQTSMYLCASASGSSGNTIYFGEGSWLTVV.

This chain uses TRBV28 with TRBJ2-5, with 12 bases lining up with TRBD2. This CDR3 has 17 amino acids. The V and J ends lost 2 bases and 4 bases, in that order; junction bases with no gene match: 8. Germline lookup yields CDR1 MDHEN and CDR2 SYDVKM. The CDR3 is CASSLLAGGPGGETQYF. The DNA of the CDR3 is TGTGCCAGCAGTTTACTAGCGGGAGGGCCTGGGGGAGAGACCCAGTACTTC.

This clone showed up just once. CDR3 DNA sequence: TGTGCCAGCTCACCATCCGGCAGGGCCCTCCACTTT. Translated, it gives CASSPSGRALHF. The chain has TRBV18 and TRBJ1-6, with a tentative D call TRBD1 (5 bases). This CDR3 has 12 residues. Germline CDR1 KGHSH, CDR2 LQKENI. Trimming removed 2 bases at V and 14 bases at J, with 10 bases between. The complete variable domain, with remaining parts taken from reference TRBV18 and TRBJ1-6, reads NAGVMQNPRHLVRRRGQEARLRCSPMKGHSHVYWYRQLPEEGLKFMVYLQKENIIDESGMPKERFSAEFPKEGPSILRIQQVVRGDSAAYFCASSPSGRALHFGNGTRLTVT.

CDR3 region: CASSARQGVGEKLFF. CDR3 nucleotide sequence: TGTGCCAGCAGTGCTCGACAGGGTGTAGGAGAAAAACTGTTTTTT. This chain links TRBV28 with TRBJ1-4; 7 bases match TRBD1. Trimming cost V 5 bases and J 8 bases; bases outside gene matches: 11. The germline CDR1 and CDR2 sequences are MDHEN and SYDVKM. The length of the CDR3 is 15 residues.

The J gene is TRBJ2-1, the V gene TRBV18, with 9 bases aligning to TRBD2. Per the germline V gene, CDR1 is KGHSH and CDR2 is LQKENI. V gave up 3 bases and J gave up 2 bases; unmatched junction bases: 8. The CDR3 consists of 17 residues. In DNA form, the CDR3 reads TGTGCCAGCTCACCCCGGGTCGGGACTAGCCCCTACAATGAGCAGTTCTTC. It translates to CASSPRVGTSPYNEQFF. Supplemented by reference TRBV18 and TRBJ2-1, the full variable domain reads NAGVMQNPRHLVRRRGQEARLRCSPMKGHSHVYWYRQLPEEGLKFMVYLQKENIIDESGMPKERFSAEFPKEGPSILRIQQVVRGDSAAYFCASSPRVGTSPYNEQFFGPGTRLTVL.

The CDR3: CASSSDTEQYF. CDR3 nucleotides: TGTGCCAGCAGCTCGGACACCGAGCAGTACTTC. The chain is built from TRBV5-4 and TRBJ2-7; a weak D match, TRBD1 (5 bases). The CDR3 covers 11 residues. The germline CDR1 and CDR2 sequences are SGHNT and YYREEE (reference sequence). Trimming cost V 3 bases and J 6 bases, with 7 bases left between them.

V gene TRBV5-1 combines with J gene TRBJ2-5; 7 positions match TRBD1. The junction had 10 bases not matched to a gene; V was cut back by 4 bases and J by 7 bases. Germline V lookup: CDR1 SGHRS, CDR2 YFSETQ. This CDR3 contains 14 residues. CDR3 DNA sequence: TGCGCCAGCAGCGACGGACAGGCCGAGGGGACCCAGTACTTC. Protein product: CASSDGQAEGTQYF.

V and J are TRBV5-1 and TRBJ1-1; no clear D. Trimming pared 0 bases from V and 4 bases from J, leaving 10 bases between. Germline loops: CDR1 SGHRS, CDR2 YFSETQ. The CDR3 covers 14 residues. The CDR3 DNA follows: TGCGCCAGCAGCTTGGAAGGCGGGAGCACTGAAGCTTTCTTT. This gives the protein CASSLEGGSTEAFF.

This clone was found a few times. The genes are TRBV24-1 and TRBJ1-4, with 9 bases fitting TRBD1. V was pared by 3 bases and J by 8 bases, with 6 bases of the junction left unmatched. CDR3 size: 15 residues. Germline V gene sequence: CDR1 KGHDR, CDR2 SFDVKD. As DNA, the CDR3 is TGTGCCACCAGTGATACCCGACAGGGGGTGGAAAAACTGTTTTTT. This encodes CATSDTRQGVEKLFF.

The J gene is TRBJ1-1, the V gene TRBV5-1, with unresolved D. Per germline, CDR1 SGHRS and CDR2 YFSETQ. The length of the CDR3 is 12 residues. V shed 0 bases and J shed 8 bases, with 8 bases lying between them. The CDR3, as DNA: TGCGCCAGCAGCTTGGCAGAGGGAGAAGCTTTCTTT. It is translated as CASSLAEGEAFF.